The 30 T cell receptor beta chains reported below all come from one sample, sequenced in a study of blood T cell repertoires in COVID-19. This table comes from immunoSEQ multiplex PCR, and its TCRdb copy is limited to in-frame clones, with some not included. In the table there are roughly 250,000 clones, around 90% of which are singletons. The specimen was PBMCs or T cells enriched from blood (not recorded which). The origin of the receptors is a woman aged 40-49 years with acute COVID-19.

The sample holds a few counts of this clone. This sequence joins TRBV25-1 and TRBJ1-2; 11 bases fit TRBD1. This CDR3 region has 14 residues. Germline CDR1 is MGHDK and CDR2 is SYGVNS. V shed 4 bases, J shed 5 bases, and the junction held 3 bases outside the gene matches. The CDR3 region has the DNA TGTGCCAGCAGTGGGGACAGGGGGGGGTATGGCTACACCTTC. As protein: CASSGDRGGYGYTF.

V and J are TRBV10-3 and TRBJ1-5; a possible D gene is TRBD1 (5 bases). Germline CDR1 and CDR2: ENHRY and SYGVKD. V lost 6 bases and J lost 5, with 14 bases in between. The CDR3 is 14 amino acids. This CDR3 is CAIRTVSADQPQHF. The CDR3 nucleotides read TGTGCCATCAGGACAGTGAGCGCCGATCAGCCCCAGCATTTT.

The genes are TRBV28 and TRBJ1-4, with D perhaps TRBD1 (6 bases). CDR1 is MDHEN, CDR2 SYDVKM, per germline. V was clipped by 5 bases and J by 0 bases, with 19 bases between them. This CDR3 is built from 18 residues. CDR3 amino acids: CASSRNAGTPATNEKLFF. The CDR3 nucleotides read TGTGCCAGCAGTCGCAACGCCGGGACACCTGCAACTAATGAAAAACTGTTTTTT.

CDR3 bases: TGTGCCAGCAGCCTCTACTACAATGAGCAGTTCTTC. Translated, it gives CASSLYYNEQFF. The rearrangement joins TRBV28 to TRBJ2-1, with D unclear. The germline gives CDR1 MDHEN, CDR2 SYDVKM. Trimming removed 6 bases at V and 3 bases at J, with 6 bases between. The CDR3 has 12 residues.

A remark on this clone: One base away lies a much larger clone, so this may be a sequencing read error. The CDR3 coding sequence is TGTGCCAGCAGCTTAGACAGGAACACTGAAGCTTTCTTT. Translating it yields CASSLDRNTEAFF. The chain couples TRBV5-4 to TRBJ1-1; perhaps TRBD1 as D (5 bases). Trimming removed 2 bases from V and 1 base from J, with 6 bases in between. Looked up from germline, CDR1 is SGHNT and CDR2 is YYREEE (reference sequence). This CDR3 has 13 amino acids.

The chain has TRBV5-6 and TRBJ1-1; maybe TRBD1 (6 bases). CDR1 and CDR2 from the germline V gene are SGHDT and YYEEEE. Trimming left V 2 bases short and J 1 base short, with 12 bases between. The CDR3 runs 15 residues. The CDR3 DNA is TGTGCCAGCAGCTTAATAGACAGGAAGAACACTGAAGCTTTCTTT. Encoded protein: CASSLIDRKNTEAFF.

The chain links TRBV9 to TRBJ1-5; a weak D match, TRBD1 (6 bases). Germline values: CDR1 SGDLS, CDR2 YYNGEE. Trimming shortened V by 0 bases and J by 2 bases, and 9 bases separated the two germline ends. The CDR3 runs to 15 residues. The CDR3 DNA follows: TGTGCCAGCAGCGTAGGGGGGGGCGGCAATCAGCCCCAGCATTTT. This encodes CASSVGGGGNQPQHF. The full variable domain, its missing parts supplied by reference TRBV9 and TRBJ1-5, is DSGVTQTPKHLITATGQRVTLRCSPRSGDLSVYWYQQSLDQGLQFLIQYYNGEERAKGNILERFSAQQFPDLHSELNLSSLELGDSALYFCASSVGGGGNQPQHFGDGTRLSIL.

The rearrangement joins TRBV7-2 to TRBJ1-1; weak D call: TRBD1 (5 bases). There are 14 residues in the CDR3. Deletions cut 5 bases from V and 2 bases from J, with 12 bases between. Germline CDR1 is SGHTA and CDR2 is FQGNSA. CDR3 coding DNA: TGTGCCAGCAGCCTGGGGGGATTTAACACTGAAGCTTTCTTT. Protein sequence: CASSLGGFNTEAFF.

CDR3 loop: CASKVEPGAIGNTIYF. Here the CDR3 DNA reads TGCGCCAGCAAAGTCGAGCCAGGGGCGATTGGAAACACCATATATTTT. The rearrangement links TRBV5-1 to TRBJ1-3; D is perhaps TRBD1 (6 bases). V was trimmed by 6 bases and J by 3 bases, leaving 19 bases between them. The V gene's germline CDR1 is SGHRS and CDR2 YFSETQ. The CDR3 totals 16 residues.

The rearrangement joins TRBV6-5 to TRBJ1-2; TRBD1 aligns across 8 bases. CDR1 is MNHEY and CDR2 is SVGAGI in the germline V gene. J lost 6 bases, V lost 0 bases, and 3 bases had no gene match. This CDR3 spans 14 amino acids. The DNA for the CDR3 is TGTGCCAGCAGTTACTCCGACAGGGGACATGGCTACACCTTC. Protein product: CASSYSDRGHGYTF.

A single count supports this clone. The J gene is TRBJ2-7, the V gene TRBV2; D unresolved. The CDR3 is 11 residues long. From germline, CDR1 is SNHLY and CDR2 FYNNEI. V was trimmed by 4 bases and J by 8 bases, leaving 9 bases between them. CDR3 sequence (DNA): TGTGCCAGCAGTGTGGAGTGGAAGCAGTACTTC. As protein: CASSVEWKQYF.

This clone was counted ten times or more. The chain employs TRBV21-1 and TRBJ1-2. TRBV21-1 is reported as a pseudogene. This CDR3 is built from 14 residues. This CDR3 reads CASVREGCGFGYTF. The CDR3 DNA follows: TGTGCCAGCGTGAGGGAGGGATGCGGATTTGGCTACACCTTC.

The rearrangement joins TRBV2 to TRBJ1-2; 9 nucleotides agree with TRBD1. Germline assignment: CDR1 SNHLY and CDR2 FYNNEI. The CDR3 has 15 amino acids. Trimming cost V 8 bases and J 2 bases; bases outside gene matches: 9. CDR3 protein: CASRMGQGNNYGYTF. In DNA form, the CDR3 reads TGTGCCAGCCGCATGGGACAGGGAAACAACTATGGCTACACCTTC.

A note on this clone: One end of the junction does not line up with germline, which may come from a read error. The rearrangement links TRBV19 to TRBJ2-2, with 12 positions matching TRBD2. This CDR3 is 20 amino acids long. Germline V gene data show CDR1 as LNHDA and CDR2 as SQIVND (reference sequence). The CDR3 is CASSIDRWLAGGSKTGELFF. CDR3 nucleotides: TGTGCCAGTAGTATAGATCGTTGGCTAGCGGGAGGGTCGAAAACCGGGGAGCTGTTTTTT.

The chain is built from TRBV7-9 and TRBJ2-5, with D uncertain. The CDR3 has 19 amino acids. V lost 5 bases to trimming and J lost 2 bases, with 27 bases between them. Germline CDR1 SEHNR, CDR2 FQNEAQ (reference sequence). The CDR3 sequence is CASSPSPETLYRRQETQYF. DNA for the CDR3: TGTGCCAGCAGCCCTTCCCCGGAGACTCTTTATCGGCGGCAAGAGACCCAGTACTTC.

The genes are TRBV5-1 and TRBJ1-2; the D is unclear. The germline CDR1 and CDR2 sequences are SGHRS and YFSETQ. The length of the CDR3 is 12 residues. Between the trimmed V and J ends, which lost 0 bases and 6 bases, there was a span of 6 bases. The CDR3: CASSLERHGYTF. The CDR3 DNA reads TGCGCCAGCAGCTTGGAGCGCCATGGCTACACCTTC. The full variable domain, with the rest looked up from reference TRBV5-1 and TRBJ1-2, is KAGVTQTPRYLIKTRGQQVTLSCSPISGHRSVSWYQQTPGQGLQFLFEYFSETQRNKGNFPGRFSGRQFSNSRSEMNVSTLELGDSALYLCASSLERHGYTFGSGTRLTVV.

This chain links TRBV18 with TRBJ1-1, with D tentatively TRBD1 (6 bases). This CDR3 contains 16 residues. CDR1 is KGHSH and CDR2 is LQKENI in the germline V gene. The ends were cut back, 0 bases at V and 0 bases at J, with 11 bases in the middle. The CDR3, as DNA: TGTGCCAGCTCACCACCGCAGGGGAACATGAACACTGAAGCTTTCTTT. Translated: CASSPPQGNMNTEAFF.

This rearrangement joins TRBV28 to TRBJ1-2; 9 bases map to TRBD1. This CDR3 spans 16 amino acids. J was trimmed by 4 bases and V by 5 bases; bases with no gene match: 11. Germline V gene data show CDR1 as MDHEN and CDR2 as SYDVKM. CDR3 protein: CASSGGQGFYIYGYTF. The CDR3 nucleotides are TGTGCCAGCAGTGGGGGACAGGGTTTTTATATCTATGGCTACACCTTC.

The V gene is TRBV7-9, the J gene TRBJ1-2; the D is unclear. The CDR3 loop spans 16 amino acids. V lost 0 bases to trimming and J lost 5 bases, with 16 bases between them. From germline, CDR1 is SEHNR and CDR2 FQNEAQ (reference sequence). DNA of the CDR3: TGTGCCAGCAGCTTAGCCCTCACCGCCGGAGGTTATGGCTACACCTTC. It translates to CASSLALTAGGYGYTF.

This clone has a handful of counts. The J gene is TRBJ1-5, the V gene TRBV5-8, with D tentatively TRBD1 (5 bases). The CDR3 contains 16 residues. Deletions cut 4 bases from V and 2 bases from J, with 16 bases between. From germline, CDR1 is SGHTS and CDR2 YDEGEE. CDR3 in DNA: TGTGCCAGCAGCAACCCGGGGCGGGGGGGCAATCAGCCCCAGCATTTT. It translates to CASSNPGRGGNQPQHF.

The chain employs TRBV6-1 and TRBJ1-2; D uncertain. The germline V gene has CDR1 MNHNS and CDR2 SASEGT. The CDR3 covers 14 residues. V was trimmed by 0 bases and J by 5 bases, leaving 10 bases between them. CDR3 sequence: CASSEARGWYGYTF. For the CDR3, the DNA is TGTGCCAGCAGTGAAGCGCGGGGTTGGTATGGCTACACCTTC.

V gene TRBV7-2 combines with J gene TRBJ1-2, with D perhaps TRBD1 (5 bases). There are 16 residues in the CDR3. V was shortened by 3 bases and J by 0 bases, with 14 bases between the two germline ends. Per the germline V gene, CDR1 is SGHTA and CDR2 is FQGNSA. This CDR3 is CASSLHPAGPNYGYTF. Written as DNA, the CDR3 is TGTGCCAGCAGCTTGCATCCCGCAGGGCCTAACTATGGCTACACCTTC.

The gene calls are TRBV19 and TRBJ1-2, with TRBD1 as a possible D gene (6 bases). Germline CDR1 is LNHDA and CDR2 is SQIVND (reference sequence). The CDR3 extends over 15 amino acids. V was trimmed by 8 bases and J by 4 bases, leaving 20 bases between them. DNA for the CDR3: TGTGCCAGTCGACAGGAAGGGGTCCCGTTCTATGGCTACACCTTC. Residues: CASRQEGVPFYGYTF.

The chain joins TRBV3-1 (or the pseudogene TRBV3-2) to TRBJ2-5; perhaps TRBD2 as D (7 bases). Looked up from germline, CDR1 is LGHDT and CDR2 is YNNKEL (reference sequence). CDR3 length equals 16 residues. V was trimmed by 1 base and J by 5 bases, leaving 17 bases between them. The CDR3 spells CASSQVSWGGRETQYF. The CDR3 DNA follows: TGTGCCAGCAGCCAAGTATCATGGGGGGGCCGGGAGACCCAGTACTTC.

This chain connects TRBV20-1 to TRBJ1-4; 10 nucleotides align to TRBD1. CDR1 and CDR2 from the germline V gene are DFQATT and SNEGSKA (reference sequence). V lost 3 bases to trimming and J lost 11 bases; unmatched junction nucleotides: 15. The CDR3 sequence is 16 residues long. This chain's CDR3 is CSASAPGQGKIEKLFF. CDR3 sequence (DNA): TGCAGTGCTAGTGCGCCGGGACAGGGGAAAATTGAGAAACTGTTTTTT.

The count of this clone is one. The CDR3 here is CASRAALQETQYF. CDR3 in DNA: TGTGCCAGCAGAGCGGCACTCCAAGAGACCCAGTACTTC. The chain links TRBV2 to TRBJ2-5, with a weak D call TRBD2 (5 bases). V lost 6 bases to trimming and J lost 1 base, with 9 bases between them. Germline V gene data show CDR1 as SNHLY and CDR2 as FYNNEI. The CDR3 is made up of 13 amino acids.

This chain connects TRBV30 to TRBJ1-3; 8 bases match TRBD1. The CDR3 extends over 15 amino acids. Germline CDR1 is GTSNPN and CDR2 is SVGIG (reference sequence). V dropped 3 bases and J dropped 0; count of bases not matched to a gene: 4. The CDR3 reads CAWSDRGYSGNTIYF. As DNA, the CDR3 is TGTGCCTGGAGCGACAGGGGATACTCTGGAAACACCATATATTTT.

The chain links TRBV5-1 to TRBJ2-7, with TRBD1 matching over 10 bases. V lost 3 bases to trimming and J lost 5 bases; unmatched junction nucleotides: 11. Germline-derived CDR1 and CDR2 are SGHRS and YFSETQ. The CDR3 has 16 residues. CDR3 amino acids: CASSSLTGGAFHEQYF. Here the CDR3 DNA reads TGCGCCAGCAGCTCCCTGACAGGGGGCGCTTTCCACGAGCAGTACTTC.

The genes are TRBV20-1 and TRBJ2-1, with D perhaps TRBD1 (7 bases). The germline V gene has CDR1 DFQATT and CDR2 SNEGSKA (reference sequence). This CDR3 has 15 residues. V was pared by 3 bases and J by 7 bases, with 19 bases between. The CDR3 nucleotides read TGCAGTGCTAGTTCCTGGAGGGCAGGGGGTAATGAGCAGTTCTTC. Amino acids: CSASSWRAGGNEQFF.

The chain carries TRBV7-2 and TRBJ2-7; 7 bases are a match to TRBD2. The CDR3 is 16 residues long. Germline values: CDR1 SGHTA, CDR2 FQGNSA. The trim removed 3 bases at V and 3 bases at J, leaving 11 bases unmatched. The CDR3, as DNA: TGTGCCAGCAGCTTCCAGCCCGAGGGGACTAACTACGAGCAGTACTTC. Translation gives CASSFQPEGTNYEQYF.